This TCR beta chain came from a study of T cells in Graves' hyperthyroidism and ophthalmopathy. RNA transcripts yielded amplified TCR beta CDR3 regions. The TCR CDR3 first-round RT-PCR relied on the HTBI primer set. From the multiplex PCR reads, TCRdb called clonotypes with MiXCR, one entry per CDR3 protein. The sample yields over 250,000 distinct CDR3 sequences, roughly 13% seen once. Overall study results and limits: Using 13 V-J features, a model discriminated ophthalmopathy from stable hyperthyroidism.

Ten or more counts support this clonotype. The antigen remains undetermined. Trimming cost V 5 bases and J 8 bases; bases outside gene matches: 9. This CDR3 spans 15 amino acids. Sequenced: blood. The chain carries TRBV12-3 or TRBV12-4 and TRBJ2-1; TRBD2 agrees at 10 bases. The sequence derives from a woman aged 35 to 49 with Graves' ophthalmopathy. The CDR3: CASSPSSGRWYEQFF. As DNA, the CDR3 is TGTGCCAGCAGTCCCTCTAGCGGGAGATGGTATGAGCAGTTCTTC.